The T cell receptor (beta chain) described here comes from a study of vaccination and CD4 T cells after COVID-19. Treatment here: approximately 9-day PBMC culture with coronavirus spike peptide pools or control peptides (ViraFEST assay). Negative selection enriched CD4+ T cells from cultures at 10 days. Of note for this clonotype: Antigen unknown.

This CDR3 comprises 12 residues. Germline V gene data show CDR1 as MDHEN and CDR2 as SYDVKM. Trimming removed 1 base at V and 4 bases at J, with 5 bases between. With the Oncomine TCR Beta short-read assay, DNA from cultured CD4+ T cells was sequenced. TCRdb independently ran MiXCR on the PCR reads; one entry per CDR3 protein. The sample consists of over 10,000 distinct CDR3 sequences, 40% to 50% of them appearing once. The V call is TRBV28, the J call TRBJ2-7; D not certain. Input material: CD4+ T cells from blood, cultured in vitro. This receptor was obtained from a human donor who had recovered from COVID-19. The CDR3 DNA sequence: TGTGCCAGCAGTTTATCCACTTACGAGCAGTACTTC. Residues: CASSLSTYEQYF.